Shown below are 25 T cell receptor beta chains from a single sample sequenced in a study of blood T cell repertoires in COVID-19. This table comes from immunoSEQ multiplex PCR, and its TCRdb copy is limited to in-frame clones, with some not included. The sample records hundreds of thousands of clones, 90% to 95% being singletons. Sequencing was done on a sample of PBMCs or T cells enriched from blood (not recorded which). The receptor set was obtained from a woman aged 18 to 35 who had recovered from COVID-19.

The V call is TRBV2, the J call TRBJ1-1; D ambiguous. V was pared by 4 bases and J by 5 bases, with 17 bases between. Germline V gene data show CDR1 as SNHLY and CDR2 as FYNNEI. This CDR3 comprises 15 residues. The CDR3 DNA follows: TGTGCCAGCAGTGCCCTTTCGGGGATCGATACTGAAGCTTTCTTT. Translating it yields CASSALSGIDTEAFF.

This clone was detected only a few times. The chain joins TRBV7-6 to TRBJ2-1, with D hard to call. The CDR3 covers 12 residues. Germline CDR1 reads SGHVS; CDR2 reads FNYEAQ. Deletions cut 3 bases from V and 8 bases from J, with 8 bases between. In nucleotides, the CDR3 is TGTGCCAGCAGCTTCGACTTGGATGAGCAGTTCTTC. This encodes CASSFDLDEQFF.

The chain joins TRBV6-5 to TRBJ1-3; TRBD1 aligns across 10 bases. The CDR3 runs to 16 residues. Germline CDR1 reads MNHEY; CDR2 reads SVGAGI. The V segment lost 0 bases and the J segment 4 bases; nucleotides outside the gene matches: 3. CDR3 sequence: CASSYSTGGLGNTIYF. CDR3 coding DNA: TGTGCCAGCAGTTACTCGACAGGGGGCCTGGGAAACACCATATATTTT.

The chain links TRBV3-1 (or the pseudogene TRBV3-2) to TRBJ2-7, with TRBD2 identical over 10 bases. After removal of 1 base from V and 7 bases from J, the junction contained 13 bases not matched to a gene. Per the germline V gene, CDR1 is LGHDT and CDR2 is YNNKEL (reference sequence). There are 17 residues in the CDR3. Here the CDR3 reads CASSQGWASGRGREQYF. The CDR3 DNA follows: TGTGCCAGCAGCCAAGGCTGGGCTAGCGGGAGAGGGCGGGAGCAGTACTTC.

This rearrangement joins TRBV13 to TRBJ1-1; TRBD1 is a possible D gene (6 bases). Germline V gene lookup returns CDR1 PRHDT and CDR2 FYEKMQ (reference sequence). Trimming removed 4 bases from V and 8 bases from J, with 11 bases in between. CDR3 size: 12 residues. CDR3 coding DNA: TGTGCCAGCAGCTCCACAGGGTACGAAGCTTTCTTT. Its translation: CASSSTGYEAFF.

The chain joins TRBV28 to TRBJ2-5; weak D call: TRBD1 (6 bases). V gave up 6 bases and J gave up 5 bases, with 16 bases separating them. Germline CDR1 is MDHEN and CDR2 is SYDVKM. The CDR3 loop spans 14 amino acids. CDR3 coding DNA: TGTGCCAGCAGGCCCCGACAGGACTGGGAGACCCAGTACTTC. Protein sequence: CASRPRQDWETQYF.

This chain links TRBV28 with TRBJ1-2, with 8 bases identical to TRBD1. Germline V lookup: CDR1 MDHEN, CDR2 SYDVKM. J was trimmed by 8 bases and V by 3 bases; bases with no gene match: 8. The length of the CDR3 is 14 residues. CDR3 nucleotides: TGTGCCAGCAGTTTGGACAGGGACGTTGAGGGCTACACCTTC. It specifies CASSLDRDVEGYTF.

The chain is built from TRBV5-1 and TRBJ2-7, with unresolved D. The V gene's germline CDR1 is SGHRS and CDR2 YFSETQ. The CDR3 runs to 14 residues. With 4 bases removed from V and 2 bases from J, the gap between germline ends came to 13 bases. In nucleotides, the CDR3 is TGCGCCAGCAGCATCCGGAGCGTTACCTACGAGCAGTACTTC. It encodes CASSIRSVTYEQYF.

The chain has TRBV7-9 and TRBJ1-1; 8 nucleotides align to TRBD1. This CDR3 has 14 amino acids. Germline assignment: CDR1 SEHNR and CDR2 FQNEAQ (reference sequence). Trimming at V came to 5 bases and at J to 3 bases, leaving 5 bases not matched to a gene. The CDR3 here is CASSGTGGDTEAFF. Here the CDR3 DNA reads TGTGCCAGCAGCGGTACAGGGGGGGACACTGAAGCTTTCTTT. Variable domain in full (rest from reference TRBV7-9 and TRBJ1-1): DTGVSQNPRHKITKRGQNVTFRCDPISEHNRLYWYRQTLGQGPEFLTYFQNEAQLEKSRLLSDRFSAERPKGSFSTLEIQRTEQGDSAMYLCASSGTGGDTEAFFGQGTRLTVV.

The chain recombines TRBV7-9 with TRBJ1-5; TRBD1 matches 9 bases. Germline CDR1 reads SEHNR; CDR2 reads FQNEAQ (reference sequence). This CDR3 contains 14 residues. Losses at the gene ends were 5 bases for V and 6 bases for J; bases not matched to a gene: 5. The CDR3 loop reads CASSPRDRVQPQHF. The CDR3 DNA follows: TGTGCCAGCAGCCCCCGGGACAGGGTTCAGCCCCAGCATTTT.

This chain links TRBV27 with TRBJ1-5, with D maybe TRBD1 (6 bases). The CDR3 is 16 residues long. Germline V gene data show CDR1 as MNHEY and CDR2 as SMNVEV (reference sequence). Trimming took 2 bases from V and 9 from J, leaving 20 bases between them. DNA for the CDR3: TGTGCCAGCAGTTTAAGATGGACAGCGAACGGCCGGCCCCAGCATTTT. As protein: CASSLRWTANGRPQHF.

J is TRBJ2-1 and V is TRBV7-2; 10 positions agree with TRBD2. Germline CDR1 and CDR2: SGHTA and FQGNSA. J was trimmed by 0 bases and V by 5 bases; bases with no gene match: 4. This CDR3 has 16 amino acids. The CDR3 here is CASSPSGGLSYNEQFF. Written as DNA, the CDR3 is TGTGCCAGCAGCCCTAGCGGGGGACTCTCCTACAATGAGCAGTTCTTC.

This chain links TRBV7-3 with TRBJ1-2, with D unclear. The V gene's germline CDR1 is SGHTA and CDR2 FQGTGA. The length of the CDR3 is 13 residues. Trimming took 4 bases from V and 4 from J, leaving 10 bases between them. The CDR3 sequence is CASSSINGYGYTF. In DNA, the CDR3 is TGTGCCAGCAGCTCGATAAACGGCTATGGCTACACCTTC.

This sequence joins TRBV19 and TRBJ1-5; D possibly corresponds to TRBD1 (6 bases). With 3 bases removed from V and 3 bases from J, the gap between germline ends came to 12 bases. The CDR3 sequence is 15 residues long. Germline V lookup: CDR1 LNHDA, CDR2 SQIVND (reference sequence). CDR3: CASSIGDILNQPQHF. Written as DNA, the CDR3 is TGTGCCAGTAGTATTGGGGACATACTCAATCAGCCCCAGCATTTT.

The rearrangement uses TRBV4-1 and TRBJ1-1, with a weak D call TRBD1 (5 bases). Germline V CDR1 and CDR2: MGHRA, YSYEKL. This CDR3 has 15 amino acids. Trimming cost V 0 bases and J 7 bases, with 15 bases left between them. The chain's CDR3 is CASSQDGALRGEAFF. CDR3 coding DNA: TGCGCCAGCAGCCAAGATGGGGCTTTAAGGGGTGAAGCTTTCTTT.

The J gene is TRBJ2-3, the V gene TRBV5-1; 10 bases line up with TRBD1. The CDR3 loop spans 16 amino acids. CDR1 and CDR2 from the germline V gene are SGHRS and YFSETQ. The V and J ends lost 3 bases and 6 bases, in that order; junction bases with no gene match: 10. The CDR3, as DNA: TGCGCCAGCAGCTCCCGTTCGACAGGGGGCCCTGATACGCAGTATTTT. Translated: CASSSRSTGGPDTQYF. The complete variable domain, with remaining parts taken from reference TRBV5-1 and TRBJ2-3, reads KAGVTQTPRYLIKTRGQQVTLSCSPISGHRSVSWYQQTPGQGLQFLFEYFSETQRNKGNFPGRFSGRQFSNSRSEMNVSTLELGDSALYLCASSSRSTGGPDTQYFGPGTRLTVL.

This sequence joins TRBV18 and TRBJ2-7; no definite D call. V was shortened by 3 bases and J by 7 bases, with 10 bases between the two germline ends. Germline CDR1 is KGHSH and CDR2 is LQKENI. The CDR3 spans 12 residues. In nucleotides, the CDR3 is TGTGCCAGCTCACCGACATCCTGGGAGCAGTACTTC. It yields the protein CASSPTSWEQYF.

The genes are TRBV5-1 and TRBJ2-7; TRBD2 aligns across 13 bases. V was clipped by 0 bases and J by 2 bases; unmatched bases: 2. Germline CDR1 SGHRS, CDR2 YFSETQ. The CDR3 runs to 16 residues. The CDR3 region is CASSLGTSGGAYEQYF. In nucleotides, the CDR3 is TGCGCCAGCAGCTTGGGTACTAGCGGGGGGGCCTACGAGCAGTACTTC. Complete variable domain (other parts from reference TRBV5-1 and TRBJ2-7): KAGVTQTPRYLIKTRGQQVTLSCSPISGHRSVSWYQQTPGQGLQFLFEYFSETQRNKGNFPGRFSGRQFSNSRSEMNVSTLELGDSALYLCASSLGTSGGAYEQYFGPGTRLTVT.

The J gene is TRBJ2-3, the V gene TRBV3-1 (or the pseudogene TRBV3-2); D ambiguous. V lost 1 base, J lost 6 bases, and 11 bases lay in between. The CDR3 has 14 amino acids. Germline loops: CDR1 LGHDT, CDR2 YNNKEL (reference sequence). The CDR3 loop is CASSQVNTRDTQYF. As DNA, the CDR3 is TGTGCCAGCAGCCAAGTCAATACTCGGGATACGCAGTATTTT.

V gene TRBV11-2 combines with J gene TRBJ2-2; TRBD1 agrees at 7 bases. Losses at the gene ends were 1 base for V and 14 bases for J; bases not matched to a gene: 10. This CDR3 comprises 14 residues. Per germline, CDR1 SGHAT and CDR2 FQNNGV. Here the CDR3 reads CASSLVGTGVDLFF. The DNA of the CDR3 is TGTGCCAGCAGCTTAGTGGGAACAGGGGTGGATCTGTTTTTT.

Comments on this clone: One end of the junction is discordant with germline, which a read error may explain. V and J are TRBV2 and TRBJ1-1, with no clear D. Germline lookup yields CDR1 SNHLY and CDR2 FYNNEI. The CDR3 consists of 11 residues. The CDR3 protein is CASNDRDYKNF. The CDR3 DNA follows: TGTGCCAGCAATGATCGGGATTACAAGAATTTT. Variable domain in full (rest from reference TRBV2 and TRBJ1-1): EPEVTQTPSHQVTQMGQEVILRCVPISNHLYFYWYRQILGQKVEFLVSFYNNEISEKSEIFDDQFSVERPDGSNFTLKIRSTKLEDSAMYFCASNDRDYKNFGQGTRLTVV.

The chain joins TRBV15 to TRBJ1-1, with D uncertain. V was shortened by 6 bases and J by 5 bases, with 16 bases between the two germline ends. Germline V lookup: CDR1 LNHNV, CDR2 YYDKDF (reference sequence). This CDR3 has 14 residues. For the CDR3, the DNA is TGTGCCACCAGTATAACATCCCGGGAGACTGAAGCTTTCTTT. Translating it yields CATSITSRETEAFF. The complete variable domain, with remaining parts taken from reference TRBV15 and TRBJ1-1, reads DAMVIQNPRYQVTQFGKPVTLSCSQTLNHNVMYWYQQKSSQAPKLLFHYYDKDFNNEADTPDNFQSRRPNTSFCFLDIRSPGLGDTAMYLCATSITSRETEAFFGQGTRLTVV.

V and J are TRBV14 and TRBJ2-2, with D possibly being TRBD2 (6 bases). The V gene's germline CDR1 is SGHDN and CDR2 FVKESK. The CDR3 is made up of 20 amino acids. V was cut by 1 base and J by 0 bases, with 21 bases left in between. CDR3 loop: CASSQVGVRLGRANTGELFF. Here the CDR3 DNA reads TGTGCCAGCAGCCAAGTTGGTGTCAGACTAGGGAGAGCGAACACCGGGGAGCTGTTTTTT.

The chain links TRBV24-1 to TRBJ1-2; 8 nucleotides line up with TRBD1. Germline CDR1 reads KGHDR; CDR2 reads SFDVKD. The CDR3 is 15 amino acids. V dropped 4 bases and J dropped 4; count of bases not matched to a gene: 7. Here the CDR3 DNA reads TGTGCCACCAGTGACGCGGGACAGGAGTTCTATGGCTACACCTTC. Amino acids: CATSDAGQEFYGYTF.

V usage is TRBV5-6 and J usage is TRBJ1-2; TRBD1 is a possible D gene (6 bases). The CDR3 has 15 residues. Germline V gene data show CDR1 as SGHDT and CDR2 as YYEEEE. Trimming took off 0 bases at V and 3 bases at J, with 12 bases between the two ends. The CDR3 here is CASSLAGQSYYGYTF. The CDR3 DNA sequence: TGTGCCAGCAGCTTGGCTGGACAGAGTTACTATGGCTACACCTTC. The full variable domain, in which reference TRBV5-6 and TRBJ1-2 provide the parts outside the CDR3, is DAGVTQSPTHLIKTRGQQVTLRCSPKSGHDTVSWYQQALGQGPQFIFQYYEEEERQRGNFPDRFSGHQFPNYSSELNVNALLLGDSALYLCASSLAGQSYYGYTFGSGTRLTVV.